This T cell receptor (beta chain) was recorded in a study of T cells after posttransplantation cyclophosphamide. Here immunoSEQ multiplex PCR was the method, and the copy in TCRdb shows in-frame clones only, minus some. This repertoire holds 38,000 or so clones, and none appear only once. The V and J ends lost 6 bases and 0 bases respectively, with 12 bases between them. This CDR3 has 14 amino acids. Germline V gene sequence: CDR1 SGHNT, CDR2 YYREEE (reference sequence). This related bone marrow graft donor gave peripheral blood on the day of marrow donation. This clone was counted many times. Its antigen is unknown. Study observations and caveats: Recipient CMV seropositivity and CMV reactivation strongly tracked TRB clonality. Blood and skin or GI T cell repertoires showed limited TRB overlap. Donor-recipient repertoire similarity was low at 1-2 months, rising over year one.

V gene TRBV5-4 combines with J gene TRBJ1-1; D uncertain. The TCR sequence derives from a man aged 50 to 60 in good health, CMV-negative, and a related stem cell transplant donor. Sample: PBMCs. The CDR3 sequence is CASNSGGMNTEAFF. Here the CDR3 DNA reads TGTGCCAGCAACTCGGGAGGGATGAACACTGAAGCTTTCTTT.